This TCR beta chain is drawn from a study of shared clonotypes between healthy human individuals. Germline V lookup: CDR1 SQVTM, CDR2 ANQGSEA. The CDR3 sequence is 15 residues long. V gave up 6 bases and J gave up 2 bases; unmatched junction bases: 12. Negatively enriched CD4+ T cells were divided by CD45RA into naive and memory. Each subset's genomic DNA was shared equally among a number of immunoSEQ plates. Repertoires were generated with immunoSEQ multiplex PCR, while TCRdb's copy carries only in-frame clones and drops some. The sample lists 1,100,000 or so clones; about 84% were seen once. The TCR was taken from a man aged 18 to 30 in good health. Some clones in this sample may be carry-over from other donors' samples. The chain carries TRBV29-1 and TRBJ1-2, with 7 bases that match TRBD1. Source material: memory CD4+ T cells from PBMCs. Regarding subset: CD45RA-negative fraction. CDR3 nucleotide sequence: TGCAGCGTCCCTGTACAGGGGTTGGGCAACTATGGCTACACCTTC. This gives the protein CSVPVQGLGNYGYTF.